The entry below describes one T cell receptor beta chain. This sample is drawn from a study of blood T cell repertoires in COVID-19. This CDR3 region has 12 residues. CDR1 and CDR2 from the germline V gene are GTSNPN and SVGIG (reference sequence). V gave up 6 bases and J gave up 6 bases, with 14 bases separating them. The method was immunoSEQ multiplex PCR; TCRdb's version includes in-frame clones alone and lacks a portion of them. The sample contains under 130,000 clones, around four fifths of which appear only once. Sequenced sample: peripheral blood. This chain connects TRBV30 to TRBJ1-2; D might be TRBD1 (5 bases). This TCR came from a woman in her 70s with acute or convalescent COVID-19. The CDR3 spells CACARETNGYTF. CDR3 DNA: TGTGCCTGCGCCAGGGAAACTAATGGCTACACCTTC.